This section outlines one T cell receptor beta chain sequence together with its context. Its cognate antigen is unknown. The data stem from a study of CD8 T cells in Susac syndrome. Study-level findings and limits: In Susac syndrome, CD8+ expansion was highest in TEMRA and active disease.

The V end lost 1 base, the J end lost 2 bases, and 12 bases lay between the germline ends. Germline V CDR1 and CDR2: DFQATT, SNEGSKA (reference sequence). There are 15 residues in the CDR3. An input of about 0.5 to 1 ug of RNA was subjected to reverse transcription using random hexamers. TCRdb used MiXCR to reprocess the immunoSEQ multiplex PCR reads, holding one entry per CDR3 protein. The sample consists of about 100,000 distinct CDR3 sequences, nearly 97% of them appearing once. Source material: CD8+ T cells from PBMCs. The chain employs TRBV20-1 and TRBJ1-5; no clear D gene. This receptor was identified in a human donor with Susac syndrome. The CDR3 is CSARVAGSGNQPQHF. CDR3 in DNA: TGCAGTGCTAGAGTGGCGGGATCGGGCAATCAGCCCCAGCATTTT.